The present entry profiles one TCR beta chain with its context. This entry belongs to a study of radiotherapy plus CTLA-4 blockade in lung cancer. Profiled with immunoSEQ multiplex PCR; TCRdb holds only in-frame clones, not every one. The profile shows roughly 75,000 clones, over 70% of them singletons. CDR1 and CDR2 (germline): KGHSH, LQKENI. The CDR3 has 15 residues. The ends lost 0 bases at V and 5 bases at J; junction bases unmatched: 1. The specimen was peripheral blood, collected from a patient treated with radiotherapy plus ipilimumab. This receptor was obtained from a human donor with non-small cell lung cancer whose response to radiotherapy plus ipilimumab could not be evaluated. Some clones in this sample may be carry-over from other donors' samples. The V and J genes are TRBV18 and TRBJ2-2; 9 bases agree with TRBD1. The DNA of the CDR3 is TGTGCCAGCTCACCACCGGGACAGGGAACCGGGGAGCTGTTTTTT. Amino acid sequence: CASSPPGQGTGELFF. The variable domain in full, with the rest retrieved from reference TRBV18 and TRBJ2-2, is NAGVMQNPRHLVRRRGQEARLRCSPMKGHSHVYWYRQLPEEGLKFMVYLQKENIIDESGMPKERFSAEFPKEGPSILRIQQVVRGDSAAYFCASSPPGQGTGELFFGEGSRLTVL.